Below are 28 T cell receptor beta chains sequenced from a single sample in a study of T cells in narcolepsy. Assay used: immunoSEQ multiplex PCR; TCRdb lists only in-frame clones, some missing. Here the sample spans under 8,500 clones, around 61% being singletons. Sequencing input: CD45RA- memory CD8+ T cells from PBMCs. Source of these receptors: a human donor with narcolepsy.

This clone was detected once. The genes are TRBV7-8 and TRBJ2-5, with D possibly being TRBD2 (7 bases). The last part of the DNA fits TRBJ2-7 better; the J call may be wrong. Germline CDR1 reads SGHVS; CDR2 reads FQNEAQ. This CDR3 has 14 amino acids. In nucleotides, the CDR3 is TGTGCCAGCAGTCCGGCGGGGGCCCACTACGAGCAGTACTTC. The encoded protein is CASSPAGAHYEQYF.

The gene calls are TRBV4-3 and TRBJ2-7, with 12 bases lining up with TRBD2. CDR1 and CDR2 (germline): LGHNA, YSLEER. This CDR3 has 16 amino acids. The junction had 4 bases not matched to a gene; V was cut back by 2 bases and J by 2 bases. CDR3 coding DNA: TGCGCCAGCAGCCAACAACTAGCGGGGGGAACCTACGAGCAGTACTTC. It specifies CASSQQLAGGTYEQYF.

The chain employs TRBV2 and TRBJ2-7, with D perhaps matching TRBD1 (6 bases). The CDR3 covers 14 residues. The V gene lost 7 bases and the J gene lost 6 bases, with 19 bases spanning the gap. Germline V gene sequence: CDR1 SNHLY, CDR2 FYNNEI. CDR3 loop: CASTPSPTGGEQYF. The DNA for the CDR3 is TGTGCCAGCACTCCGTCCCCGACAGGAGGCGAGCAGTACTTC.

The rearrangement links TRBV7-9 to TRBJ2-3; unclear D gene. V was shortened by 1 base and J by 6 bases, with 8 bases between the two germline ends. Germline lookup yields CDR1 SEHNR and CDR2 FQNEAQ (reference sequence). There are 13 residues in the CDR3. The DNA of the CDR3 is TGTGCCAGCAGCTTAGACCTTGAGGATACGCAGTATTTT. Amino acids: CASSLDLEDTQYF.

This chain joins TRBV19 and TRBJ2-1; TRBD2 agrees at 7 bases. Losses at the gene ends were 9 bases for V and 4 bases for J; bases not matched to a gene: 9. CDR3 size: 14 residues. The germline V gene has CDR1 LNHDA and CDR2 SQIVND (reference sequence). The CDR3 region is CASEAGLYYNEQFF. CDR3 DNA: TGTGCCAGCGAAGCGGGACTATATTACAATGAGCAGTTCTTC.

This clone was seen just once. V and J are TRBV28 and TRBJ2-2, with no clear D. V was pared by 2 bases and J by 3 bases, with 10 bases between. The V gene's germline CDR1 is MDHEN and CDR2 SYDVKM. The CDR3 covers 15 residues. CDR3: CASSLAGSYTGELFF. For the CDR3, the DNA is TGTGCCAGCAGTTTAGCCGGCAGCTACACCGGGGAGCTGTTTTTT.

This clone was observed a few times. This rearrangement joins TRBV7-2 to TRBJ2-7, with D maybe TRBD2 (5 bases). This CDR3 comprises 13 residues. The V end was cut by 4 bases, the J end by 1 base, with 8 bases between. CDR1 and CDR2 from the germline V gene are SGHTA and FQGNSA. The CDR3 DNA reads as TGTGCCAGCAGCTCCGGGATATCCTACGAGCAGTACTTC. Protein: CASSSGISYEQYF. The entire variable domain, with the rest obtained from reference TRBV7-2 and TRBJ2-7, is as follows: GAGVSQSPSNKVTEKGKDVELRCDPISGHTALYWYRQSLGQGLEFLIYFQGNSAPDKSGLPSDRFSAERTGGSVSTLTIQRTQQEDSAVYLCASSSGISYEQYFGPGTRLTVT.

The gene calls are TRBV5-1 and TRBJ1-1, with TRBD1 matching over 9 bases. V dropped 4 bases and J dropped 1; count of bases not matched to a gene: 2. CDR3 size: 14 residues. Germline V gene sequence: CDR1 SGHRS, CDR2 YFSETQ. Here the CDR3 DNA reads TGCGCCAGCAGCATGGGACAGGGGAACACTGAAGCTTTCTTT. Protein product: CASSMGQGNTEAFF.

The chain couples TRBV4-2 to TRBJ2-3, with 10 positions matching TRBD2. V shed 0 bases and J 5 bases; nucleotides not matched to a gene: 14. CDR3 length: 19 residues. In germline, CDR1 is LGHNA, CDR2 YNFKEQ. The chain's CDR3 is CASSQDILAGDRGRDTQYF. The CDR3 DNA sequence: TGTGCCAGCAGCCAAGATATTCTAGCGGGGGACCGAGGGCGAGATACGCAGTATTTT.

This clone was seen a handful of times. V usage is TRBV6-1 and J usage is TRBJ1-5, with D possibly being TRBD1 (6 bases). CDR3 size: 15 residues. Germline V lookup: CDR1 MNHNS, CDR2 SASEGT. The V end was cut by 6 bases, the J end by 2 bases, with 14 bases between. The CDR3 spells CASSLRGAGNQPQHF. In nucleotides, the CDR3 is TGTGCCAGCAGCCTTCGGGGGGCCGGCAATCAGCCCCAGCATTTT.

The chain carries TRBV6-1 and TRBJ1-3; D is possibly TRBD1 (6 bases). Trimming cost V 6 bases and J 4 bases, with 13 bases left between them. This CDR3 contains 14 residues. The germline CDR1 and CDR2 sequences are MNHNS and SASEGT. CDR3: CASSKGVEGNTIYF. The CDR3 DNA reads TGTGCCAGCAGCAAGGGGGTAGAAGGAAACACCATATATTTT.

Only a few counts were recorded for this clone. The chain is built from TRBV5-6 and TRBJ2-7; 7 bases match TRBD1. The CDR3 runs 17 residues. Germline V gene lookup returns CDR1 SGHDT and CDR2 YYEEEE. V shed 3 bases, J shed 3 bases, and the junction held 15 bases outside the gene matches. The CDR3 loop reads CASSYYSADRAHYEQYF. Written as DNA, the CDR3 is TGTGCCAGCAGCTACTACTCCGCCGACAGGGCACACTACGAGCAGTACTTC.

The CDR3 region has the DNA TGTGCCAGCAGTAACAGGGGATCGACTGAAGCTTTCTTT. Encoded protein: CASSNRGSTEAFF. The chain couples TRBV6-5 to TRBJ1-1; TRBD1 aligns across 7 bases. The J segment lost 5 bases and the V segment lost 5 bases, leaving 5 bases of the junction unmatched. The CDR3 length is 13 residues. Germline V CDR1 and CDR2: MNHEY, SVGAGI.

This clone appeared a few times. This sequence joins TRBV10-3 and TRBJ2-7, with 10 bases matching TRBD1. J gave up 4 bases and V 9 bases, and 6 bases lay outside the gene matches. Germline V gene sequence: CDR1 ENHRY, CDR2 SYGVKD. The CDR3 is made up of 13 amino acids. For the CDR3, the DNA is TGTGCCATTCGACAGGGGGCTTGGTACGAGCAGTACTTC. This codes for CAIRQGAWYEQYF.

This clone was seen a handful of times. The V call is TRBV11-2, the J call TRBJ2-7; 12 nucleotides match TRBD2. V lost 6 bases and J lost 1; bases outside the gene matches: 4. Germline V gene lookup returns CDR1 SGHAT and CDR2 FQNNGV. This CDR3 is built from 15 residues. CDR3 in DNA: TGTGCCAGCAGACCAACTAGCGGGGGGTCCTACGAGCAGTACTTC. As protein: CASRPTSGGSYEQYF.

This clone was observed a few times. The genes are TRBV6-4 and TRBJ2-3, with 11 bases fitting TRBD2. The CDR3 loop spans 14 amino acids. Germline lookup yields CDR1 MRHNA and CDR2 SNTAGT. J lost 1 base, V lost 8 bases, and 2 bases had no gene match. The CDR3 here is CASATSGGTDTQYF. For the CDR3, the DNA is TGTGCCAGCGCGACTAGCGGGGGCACAGATACGCAGTATTTT.

This clone was counted once. The chain joins TRBV13 to TRBJ1-5; D unresolved. The CDR3 length is 14 residues. Looked up from germline, CDR1 is PRHDT and CDR2 is FYEKMQ (reference sequence). The V end was cut by 4 bases, the J end by 2 bases, with 9 bases between. This chain's CDR3 is CASSSRTGNQPQHF. The CDR3, as DNA: TGTGCCAGCAGCTCTAGGACGGGCAATCAGCCCCAGCATTTT.

This chain uses TRBV5-6 with TRBJ1-1; D ambiguous. The CDR3 length is 16 residues. V was clipped by 8 bases and J by 1 base, with 21 bases between them. Germline lookup yields CDR1 SGHDT and CDR2 YYEEEE. DNA of the CDR3: TGTGCCAGTAGTCCCCCTCTTCGGGTGGAGAACACTGAAGCTTTCTTT. Its translation: CASSPPLRVENTEAFF. Full variable domain (remainder filled in from reference TRBV5-6 and TRBJ1-1): DAGVTQSPTHLIKTRGQQVTLRCSPKSGHDTVSWYQQALGQGPQFIFQYYEEEERQRGNFPDRFSGHQFPNYSSELNVNALLLGDSALYLCASSPPLRVENTEAFFGQGTRLTVV.

This clone was counted a few times. Since a far larger clone is one base different, this is likely a read error. The same CDR3 also results from other DNA sequences found in this sample. The CDR3: CASSSSESGANVLTF. DNA for the CDR3: TGTGCTAGCAGCTCGAGTGAATCTGGGGCCAACGTCCTGACTTTC. The rearrangement uses TRBV7-7 and TRBJ2-6, with D hard to call. CDR3 length: 15 amino acids. Germline V gene data show CDR1 as SSHAT and CDR2 as FNYEAQ (reference sequence). The full variable domain, completed using reference TRBV7-7 and TRBJ2-6, is GAGVSQSPRYKVTKRGQDVTLRCDPISSHATLYWYQQALGQGPEFLTYFNYEAQPDKSGLPSDRFSAERPEGSISTLTIQRTEQRDSAMYRCASSSSESGANVLTFGAGSRLTVL.

This clone was found once. The gene calls are TRBV5-6 and TRBJ1-2; no firm D call. CDR1 SGHDT and CDR2 YYEEEE come from the germline V gene. The CDR3 runs 12 residues. V was cut by 0 bases and J by 7 bases, with 7 bases left in between. CDR3 sequence (DNA): TGTGCCAGCAGCTTGGGAACTACTGGCTACACCTTC. Its protein product is CASSLGTTGYTF.

The chain is built from TRBV21-1 and TRBJ2-7; the table's D call, TRBD1, has no DNA check behind it. TRBV21-1 is described as a pseudogene. This CDR3 is built from 15 residues. CDR3 amino acids: CASSTLRDSSYEQYF. CDR3 bases: TGTGCCAGCAGCACCCTCCGGGACAGCTCATACGAGCAGTACTTC.

The genes are TRBV4-1 and TRBJ2-3; D ambiguous. Germline CDR1 reads MGHRA; CDR2 reads YSYEKL. The V end was cut by 3 bases, the J end by 0 bases, with 16 bases between. The length of the CDR3 is 17 residues. The CDR3: CASSHRRSQASTDTQYF. The CDR3 nucleotides read TGCGCCAGCAGCCACAGAAGGTCGCAGGCTAGCACAGATACGCAGTATTTT.

The chain links TRBV6-5 to TRBJ2-7; 7 nucleotides line up with TRBD2. Germline V gene data show CDR1 as MNHEY and CDR2 as SVGAGI. The CDR3 consists of 13 residues. Trimming cost V 7 bases and J 6 bases; bases outside gene matches: 9. The CDR3 is CASNAPTGGEQYF. In DNA form, the CDR3 reads TGTGCCAGCAACGCCCCGACGGGAGGCGAGCAGTACTTC.

V gene TRBV29-1 combines with J gene TRBJ2-7, with 10 nucleotides matching TRBD1. CDR1 and CDR2 (germline): SQVTM, ANQGSEA. Germline trimming cut 7 bases from V and 0 bases from J; bases unmatched to any gene: 9. The CDR3 is 15 residues long. For the CDR3, the DNA is TGCAGCGCGTCTGCCGGGACAGGGGTCTCCTACGAGCAGTACTTC. It encodes CSASAGTGVSYEQYF.

As DNA, the CDR3 is TGTGCCAGCAGCGTCGGTGAGGGGGCAAACGAGCAGTACTTC. The encoded protein is CASSVGEGANEQYF. The chain links TRBV9 to TRBJ2-7, with TRBD1 identical over 7 bases. Per germline, CDR1 SGDLS and CDR2 YYNGEE. The CDR3 length is 14 residues. With 2 bases clipped from V and 5 bases from J, the junction kept 7 bases outside the gene matches.

The rearrangement joins TRBV9 to TRBJ2-7, with 7 bases fitting TRBD1. Germline trimming cut 4 bases from V and 1 base from J; bases unmatched to any gene: 8. Germline-derived CDR1 and CDR2 are SGDLS and YYNGEE. The CDR3 is 15 residues long. In DNA, the CDR3 is TGTGCCAGCAGCATCCTCGGGACAGCTTCCTACGAGCAGTACTTC. The encoded protein is CASSILGTASYEQYF.

The chain joins TRBV9 to TRBJ2-1; unclear D gene. Germline loops: CDR1 SGDLS, CDR2 YYNGEE. V lost 4 bases and J 7 bases, leaving 9 bases between the germline ends. The CDR3 runs to 12 residues. CDR3: CASSYDPNEQFF. The CDR3 DNA follows: TGTGCCAGCAGCTACGACCCAAATGAGCAGTTCTTC.

The chain has TRBV6-1 and TRBJ2-3; TRBD1 matches at 9 bases. From germline, CDR1 is MNHNS and CDR2 SASEGT. V dropped 5 bases and J dropped 0; count of bases not matched to a gene: 3. This CDR3 has 15 residues. Written as DNA, the CDR3 is TGTGCCAGCAGTTCTGGGACAGGGAGCACAGATACGCAGTATTTT. Encoded protein: CASSSGTGSTDTQYF.